Ten or more counts support the clone carrying this TCR beta chain. This specimen belongs to a study of molecular identifiers for immune sequencing clone quantification. This CDR3 has 15 amino acids. CDR1 and CDR2 (germline): SQVTM, ANQGSEA. V dropped 3 bases and J dropped 5 bases, with 18 bases sitting between them. TCRdb called the PCR reads again in MiXCR, with one record for every CDR3 protein. The sample has roughly 300,000 distinct CDR3 sequences, 24% seen once. This TCR derives from a human donor in good health. Some libraries in this study had Jurkat cell RNA spiked in. The chain joins TRBV29-1 to TRBJ2-3; the D gene is possibly TRBD2 (6 bases). Input material: naive CD8+ T cells from blood, with Jurkat cell RNA spiked in. Subset indicated: FACS-sorted CD8+CD4-CCR7+CD45RA+ naive T cells. CDR3 residues: CSVELRDLGEDTQYF. The DNA for the CDR3 is TGCAGCGTTGAGCTGCGGGACCTTGGGGAAGATACGCAGTATTTT.